This TCR beta chain was obtained from a study of blood T cell repertoires in COVID-19. Individuals drawn from under 30 US areas were about 18 to 90 years old. Donors were grouped by their self-reported clinical history. The trim removed 4 bases at V and 6 bases at J, leaving 1 base unmatched. This CDR3 spans 13 amino acids. Measured with immunoSEQ multiplex PCR; TCRdb has only the in-frame clones, and not every one. Altogether about 460,000 clones are present, around 85% being singletons, with the ten largest covering just over 8%. This sequence joins TRBV12-3 or TRBV12-4 and TRBJ2-4; 9 nucleotides align to TRBD1. This receptor was taken from a woman aged 55-75 years who had recovered from COVID-19. The sample taken for sequencing was PBMCs or T cells enriched from blood (not recorded which). The CDR3 loop reads CASSSTGGNIQYF. As DNA, the CDR3 is TGTGCCAGCAGTTCGACAGGGGGAAACATTCAGTACTTC.